These T cell receptor beta chains were read from a single sample in a study of T cells in Graves' hyperthyroidism and ophthalmopathy. TCRdb used MiXCR to reprocess the multiplex PCR reads, holding one entry per CDR3 protein. The profile shows hundreds of thousands of distinct CDR3 sequences, 15% to 19% of them singletons. Sequenced sample: blood. The receptors shown here come from a woman aged 18-30 years with Graves' hyperthyroidism. Both conserved end residues are part of each CDR3. Fields, in order: D gene, clone size, V gene, J gene, CDR3 length, CDR3 DNA, CDR3 protein. D genes are given only for firm matches. Some rows have no size entry. The others give once, few or many, or a class for an expanded clone.

>TRBD1|many|TRBV20-1|TRBJ1-6|13
TGCAGTGCTTCCGGGACAGATAATTCACCCCTCCACTTT
CSASGTDNSPLHF
>.|many|TRBV11-2|TRBJ2-4|14
TGTGCCAGCAGCCCGACGGGGTCGGGAAACATTCAGTACTTC
CASSPTGSGNIQYF
>.|many|TRBV7-6|TRBJ2-7|13
TGTGCCAGCAGCCCGGGACAACTCTACGAGCAGTACTTC
CASSPGQLYEQYF
>TRBD1|many|TRBV15|TRBJ2-7|16
TGTGCCACCAGCAGGGATCCGGGACAGGCATCCTACGAGCAGTACTTC
CATSRDPGQASYEQYF
>.|many|TRBV11-3|TRBJ1-2|13
TGTGCCAGCAGCTTAAACGTGGAATATGGCTACACCTTC
CASSLNVEYGYTF
>.|many|TRBV20-1|TRBJ1-1|13
TGCAGTGCCCGGGAAGGATTGAACACTGAAGCTTTCTTT
CSAREGLNTEAFF
>.|many|TRBV5-4|TRBJ2-1|9
TGTGCCAGCAGTGGCGAGCAGTTCTTC
CASSGEQFF
>TRBD2|many|TRBV7-2|TRBJ2-5|16
TGTGCCAGCAGCTTAATTTTACTAGCGGGAGAAGAGACCCAGTACTTC
CASSLILLAGEETQYF
>TRBD2|many|TRBV11-2|TRBJ2-5|15
TGTGCCAGCAGCCTAGGACTAGCGGCTCAAGAGACCCAGTACTTC
CASSLGLAAQETQYF
>.|.|TRBV20-1|TRBJ1-5|16
TGCAGTGCTAAAGGCAGGAGAGGGAACAGCAATCAGCCCCAGCATTTT
CSAKGRRGNSNQPQHF
>.|many|TRBV20-1|TRBJ1-1|15
TGCAGTGCCCTTAACCGGCAGGGGTTTAACACTGAAGCTTTCTTT
CSALNRQGFNTEAFF
>.|many|TRBV5-6|TRBJ1-1|13
TGTGCCAGCAGCTTACAGCTTTACACTGAAGCTTTCTTT
CASSLQLYTEAFF
>.|few|TRBV5-1|TRBJ2-1|15
TGCGCCAGCAGCCTACGGACAACCTCCTACAATGAGCAGTTCTTC
CASSLRTTSYNEQFF
>.|many|TRBV3-1|TRBJ1-5|15
TGTGCCAGCAGCCAAGCGGCTGGGAGCAATCAGCCCCAGCATTTT
CASSQAAGSNQPQHF
>TRBD1|many|TRBV12-3/TRBV12-4|TRBJ1-2|15
TGTGCCAGCACCCACAGGGGGGAAGCTAACTATGGCTACACCTTC
CASTHRGEANYGYTF
>TRBD1|many|TRBV6-6|TRBJ1-2|15
TGTGCCAGCAGTTACCGGGACAGAAGGAACTATGGCTACACCTTC
CASSYRDRRNYGYTF
>TRBD2|.|TRBV14|TRBJ2-2|18
TGTGCCAGCAGCCAAGAGAAACTAGCGGGAATTAACACCGGGGAGCTGTTTTTT
CASSQEKLAGINTGELFF
>TRBD1|many|TRBV20-1|TRBJ2-7|14
TGCAGTGCTAGGGGGACAGGGGGGTCCTACGAGCAGTACTTC
CSARGTGGSYEQYF
>.|few|TRBV27|TRBJ1-6|14
TGTGCCAGCAGGGGGTCCCGTGTAAATTCACCCCTCCACTTT
CASRGSRVNSPLHF
>.|once|TRBV2|TRBJ2-3|11
TGTGCCAGCGGGGCGGTAGATACGCAGTATTTT
CASGAVDTQYF
>.|many|TRBV12-3/TRBV12-4|TRBJ2-2|16
TGTGCCAGCAGCCGCATCCCTCGTCTGAACACCGGGGAGCTGTTTTTT
CASSRIPRLNTGELFF
>.|once|TRBV3-1|TRBJ2-1|15
TGTGCCAGCAGCCAACTTACAGGGATAGAAAATGAGCAGTTCTTC
CASSQLTGIENEQFF
>TRBD1|many|TRBV2|TRBJ2-2|14
TGTGCCAGCAGTGGACAGGGGAACACCGGGGAGCTGTTTTTT
CASSGQGNTGELFF
>.|many|TRBV11-2|TRBJ1-1|11
TGTGCCAGCAGCTTAGGAGGGGAAGCTTTCTTT
CASSLGGEAFF
>.|many|TRBV11-2|TRBJ1-4|14
TGTGCCAGCAGCTTCAGGGTTGCTAATGAAAAACTGTTTTTT
CASSFRVANEKLFF
>.|many|TRBV9|TRBJ2-7|14
TGTGCCAGCAGCGTAGAGGCGGAGTACTACGAGCAGTACTTC
CASSVEAEYYEQYF
>TRBD1|many|TRBV20-1|TRBJ1-2|14
TGCAGTGCTAGCTTCTCGGGACAGGGGAGCGGCTACACCTTC
CSASFSGQGSGYTF
>TRBD1|many|TRBV20-1|TRBJ2-7|15
TGCAGTGCTGGGGAGCCCGGGACAGGGGTTCGCGAGCAGTACTTC
CSAGEPGTGVREQYF
>TRBD1|.|TRBV4-2|TRBJ1-4|16
TGTGCCAGCAGCCAAGATTTTCAGGGGGCAGAGGAAAAACTGTTTTTT
CASSQDFQGAEEKLFF
>.|many|TRBV5-1|TRBJ2-3|14
TGCGCCAGCAGCCGGGACTCCCTTTCGAGTCCGCAGTATTTT
CASSRDSLSSPQYF
>TRBD1|many|TRBV7-8|TRBJ2-3|18
TGTGCCAGCAGCTTGGACCGGGACAGGGGGGGAATCACAGATACGCAGTATTTT
CASSLDRDRGGITDTQYF
>.|many|TRBV7-9|TRBJ2-5|13
TGTGCCAGCAGCCCCGGGACTGCGGAGACCCAGTACTTC
CASSPGTAETQYF
>TRBD1|.|TRBV7-8|TRBJ1-3|16
TGTGCCAGCAGCTTAACGGGACAGGGGGCTGGAAACACCATATATTTT
CASSLTGQGAGNTIYF
>TRBD1|few|TRBV3-1|TRBJ2-7|17
TGTGCCAGCAGCCCATCCGCCCGACAGGGTCCGCCCTACGAGCAGTACTTC
CASSPSARQGPPYEQYF
>TRBD1|.|TRBV6-2/TRBV6-3|TRBJ2-5|13
TGTGCCATTACCAGGGGGCCAGCAGAGACCCAGTACTTC
CAITRGPAETQYF
>.|many|TRBV9|TRBJ2-7|15
TGTGCCAGCAGCGTAGGTCAGGGTACTACCTACGAGCAGTACTTC
CASSVGQGTTYEQYF
>TRBD1|few|TRBV19|TRBJ1-1|12
TGTGCCAGTAGTATACCAGGGGGCCCGGCTTTCTTT
CASSIPGGPAFF
>.|many|TRBV7-3|TRBJ1-1|15
TGTGCCAGCAGCTTAATGGGGGGCGGGGGCACTGAAGCTTTCTTT
CASSLMGGGGTEAFF
>.|many|TRBV20-1|TRBJ1-1|14
TGCAGTGCTAGAGGTGCAGGATTGAACACTGAAGCTTTCTTT
CSARGAGLNTEAFF
>.|many|TRBV24-1|TRBJ2-3|18
TGTGCCACCAGTGATCGCCCGGACAGTCCCCCTAGCACAGATACGCAGTATTTT
CATSDRPDSPPSTDTQYF
>TRBD1|many|TRBV6-1|TRBJ1-6|14
TGTGCCAGCAGTTGGGACAGGCAAGGGTCACCCCTCCACTTT
CASSWDRQGSPLHF
>.|many|TRBV14|TRBJ2-3|16
TGTGCCAGCAGCCCCACCCGAAAGGGGGTTGGAGATACGCAGTATTTT
CASSPTRKGVGDTQYF
>TRBD1|many|TRBV30|TRBJ1-2|12
TGTGCCTGGAGCGAGACAGGGGGAGGCTACACCTTC
CAWSETGGGYTF
>.|many|TRBV5-5|TRBJ1-5|15
TGTGCCAGCAGCTCCACCGGGACTGGCAATCAGCCCCAGCATTTT
CASSSTGTGNQPQHF
>.|many|TRBV30|TRBJ2-5|13
TGTGCCTGGGCCGGGATCCCTCAAGAGACCCAGTACTTC
CAWAGIPQETQYF
>TRBD1|many|TRBV18|TRBJ2-1|15
TGTGCCAGCTCACCCCCCGCCGGGACAGGGATCGAGCAGTTCTTC
CASSPPAGTGIEQFF
>TRBD2|many|TRBV12-3/TRBV12-4|TRBJ2-1|14
TGTGCCAGCAGTAGAGCGGGAGGAGGACATGAGCAGTTCTTC
CASSRAGGGHEQFF
>TRBD1|many|TRBV6-1|TRBJ1-6|14
TGTGCCAGCAGTGCGACAGGGAGAGATTCACCCCTCCACTTT
CASSATGRDSPLHF
>.|few|TRBV7-6|TRBJ2-2|15
TGTGCCATCCCGGGGGAAGGCGGTGGGGCCGGGGAGCTGTTTTTT
CAIPGEGGGAGELFF
>TRBD2|many|TRBV20-1|TRBJ2-7|14
TGCAGTGCTAGAGATGAGCGGGGGGACTACGAGCAGTACTTC
CSARDERGDYEQYF
>TRBD2|.|TRBV12-3/TRBV12-4|TRBJ2-1|15
TGTGCCAGCAGTCCCCGGACTAGCGGGATGGGGGAGCAGTTCTTC
CASSPRTSGMGEQFF
>TRBD2|many|TRBV12-5|TRBJ2-1|15
TGTGCTAGTGGACTCAGACTAGCGGGGGGTCATGAGCAGTTCTTC
CASGLRLAGGHEQFF
>TRBD2|many|TRBV12-5|TRBJ2-1|16
TGTGCTAGTGGTTTGGTAAGCGGGGGGGCTTACAATGAGCAGTTCTTC
CASGLVSGGAYNEQFF
>.|few|TRBV19|TRBJ1-6|14
TGTGCCAGTAGTATAGGCCAAAAGGCATCACCCCTCCACTTT
CASSIGQKASPLHF
>TRBD2|many|TRBV20-1|TRBJ2-1|17
TGCAGTGCTAGAGATAGATCCGCGGGGGGGTCCTACAATGAGCAGTTCTTC
CSARDRSAGGSYNEQFF
>.|.|TRBV5-5|TRBJ1-3|15
TGTGCCAGCAGCTTGCAACAGGGAACTGGAAACACCATATATTTT
CASSLQQGTGNTIYF
>TRBD1|.|TRBV4-1|TRBJ2-7|14
TGCGCCAGCAGCCTTCGGACAGGGGGGGAAGAGCAGTACTTC
CASSLRTGGEEQYF
>.|.|TRBV10-3|TRBJ2-2|12
TGTGCCATCAGTGAGTCGGAGAGGGGAACTTTCTTT
CAISESERGTFF
>.|many|TRBV7-2|TRBJ2-5|14
TGTGCCAGCAGCTCGGGTCTTAAGAGGGAGACCCAGTACTTC
CASSSGLKRETQYF
>TRBD2|.|TRBV9|TRBJ2-1|14
TGTGCCAGCAGCCAAGGACTAGCGGGAAATCGGCAGTTCTTC
CASSQGLAGNRQFF